These 19 T cell receptor beta chains were all obtained from the same sample, sequenced in a study of blood T cells in healthy people across ages. With a J-beta primer mix and a sample-barcoded 5' primer, a second PCR ran about 7 to 12 cycles. TCRdb used MiXCR to reprocess the 5' RACE reads, holding one entry per CDR3 protein. The table includes about 800,000 distinct CDR3 sequences, roughly 25% detected once. These same data were also listed under a study on T cells of mothers and their children.

The sequenced material came from blood. The receptor source for this set is a boy younger than 18 in good health.

This clonotype showed up just a few times. The V call is TRBV30, the J call TRBJ1-4; 9 bases agree with TRBD1. CDR1 and CDR2 from the germline V gene are GTSNPN and SVGIG (reference sequence). The junction had 10 bases not matched to a gene; V was cut back by 4 bases and J by 4 bases. The length of the CDR3 is 16 residues. CDR3 sequence (DNA): TGTGCCTGGACGAGAGCCGGGACAGGGCTTAATGAAAAACTGTTTTTT. Translated: CAWTRAGTGLNEKLFF.

In this sample, this clonotype turned up a few times. The V and J genes are TRBV15 and TRBJ2-2; TRBD2 might be the D (6 bases). Germline-derived CDR1 and CDR2 are LNHNV and YYDKDF (reference sequence). The CDR3 length is 14 residues. The ends were cut back, 0 bases at V and 7 bases at J, with 9 bases in the middle. The CDR3 DNA is TGTGCCACCAGCAGAGATCCGGGGGACGGGGAGCTGTTTTTT. It encodes CATSRDPGDGELFF.

This clonotype was detected a few times. The V call is TRBV28, the J call TRBJ1-1, with no clear D. Trimming took 3 bases from V and 7 from J, leaving 9 bases between them. The CDR3 has 12 residues. CDR1 and CDR2 (germline): MDHEN, SYDVKM. The CDR3 sequence: CASSLSLVEAFF. DNA for the CDR3: TGTGCCAGCAGTTTGTCGCTGGTTGAAGCTTTCTTT.

This sequence joins TRBV4-1 and TRBJ2-4; tentatively, D is TRBD1 (7 bases). Deletions cut 3 bases from V and 2 bases from J, with 17 bases between. The CDR3 loop spans 17 amino acids. Germline CDR1 MGHRA, CDR2 YSYEKL. The CDR3 loop reads CASSQKRVDRTKNIQYF. CDR3 sequence (DNA): TGCGCCAGCAGCCAGAAGCGGGTGGACAGGACCAAAAACATTCAGTACTTC.

Only a few counts were recorded for this clonotype. V is TRBV2 and J is TRBJ2-2, with 11 bases aligning to TRBD2. The ends lost 6 bases at V and 2 bases at J; junction bases unmatched: 8. Germline CDR1 and CDR2: SNHLY and FYNNEI. There are 17 residues in the CDR3. CDR3 DNA sequence: TGTGCCAGCAGCCTACAACTAGCGGGGGTAAACACCGGGGAGCTGTTTTTT. Amino acids: CASSLQLAGVNTGELFF.

There are a few counts of this clonotype. The chain employs TRBV20-1 and TRBJ2-7; tentatively, D is TRBD1 or TRBD2 (6 bases each). CDR3 length: 15 residues. V lost 5 bases to trimming and J lost 4 bases, with 21 bases between them. Germline CDR1 reads DFQATT; CDR2 reads SNEGSKA (reference sequence). The CDR3 loop is CSAAEGGRGIYEQYF. The CDR3 DNA is TGCAGTGCTGCCGAGGGGGGCCGAGGGATTTACGAGCAGTACTTC.

This clonotype was seen a handful of times. This chain joins TRBV7-9 and TRBJ2-7, with D possibly being TRBD2 (5 bases). Trimming cost V 5 bases and J 4 bases, with 12 bases left between them. This CDR3 contains 13 residues. CDR1 and CDR2 from the germline V gene are SEHNR and FQNEAQ (reference sequence). This CDR3 is CASSGRGGYEQYF. The CDR3, as DNA: TGTGCCAGCAGCGGTAGAGGCGGGTACGAGCAGTACTTC.

CDR3 amino acids: CASSWGLAGTDTQYF. CDR3 nucleotides: TGCGCCAGCAGCTGGGGACTAGCGGGCACAGATACGCAGTATTTT. The chain carries TRBV5-1 and TRBJ2-3; TRBD2 agrees at 11 bases. Germline CDR1 is SGHRS and CDR2 is YFSETQ. The CDR3 totals 15 residues. With 3 bases clipped from V and 1 base from J, the junction kept 1 base outside the gene matches.

The chain couples TRBV10-3 to TRBJ2-7, with 9 bases lining up with TRBD1. The CDR3 spans 15 residues. CDR1 ENHRY and CDR2 SYGVKD come from the germline V gene. J was trimmed by 2 bases and V by 4 bases; bases with no gene match: 6. This chain's CDR3 is CAISASGQGTYEQYF. The CDR3 bases are TGTGCCATCAGTGCTTCTGGACAGGGGACCTACGAGCAGTACTTC.

The chain joins TRBV7-9 to TRBJ2-1; 11 bases match TRBD2. V lost 4 bases to trimming and J lost 5 bases; unmatched junction nucleotides: 10. There are 17 residues in the CDR3. Per germline, CDR1 SEHNR and CDR2 FQNEAQ (reference sequence). DNA of the CDR3: TGTGCCAGCAGCTCTATTTTAGCGGGAGGGCCCCACAATGAGCAGTTCTTC. This translates into CASSSILAGGPHNEQFF.

This clonotype appeared a few times. The junction departs from germline at one end; a sequencing error may be responsible. The V and J genes are TRBV19 and TRBJ2-7; D is ambiguous. This CDR3 comprises 14 residues. Germline lookup yields CDR1 LNHDA and CDR2 SQIVND (reference sequence). CDR3 coding DNA: TGTGCCAGTAATATAAAGGGTTTTAACTACGAGCAGTACTTC. It encodes CASNIKGFNYEQYF.

This clonotype was observed a handful of times. This chain uses TRBV20-1 with TRBJ2-4; D perhaps matches TRBD1 (5 bases). CDR1 DFQATT and CDR2 SNEGSKA come from the germline V gene (reference sequence). The CDR3 consists of 15 residues. V was trimmed by 6 bases and J by 0 bases, leaving 15 bases between them. CDR3 DNA: TGCAGTGCCCGGGCCAGGGATTTAGCCAAAAACATTCAGTACTTC. Translating gives CSARARDLAKNIQYF.

V usage is TRBV28 and J usage is TRBJ2-1; 12 nucleotides agree with TRBD1. The J call may not be correct, given that the DNA end is closer to TRBJ2-7. Germline loops: CDR1 MDHEN, CDR2 SYDVKM. The CDR3 is made up of 14 amino acids. CDR3 sequence: CASREGQGAWEQYF. CDR3 in DNA: TGTGCCAGCAGGGAGGGACAGGGGGCATGGGAGCAGTACTTC.

The chain carries TRBV3-1 and TRBJ2-3; TRBD1 matches 7 bases. Losses at the gene ends were 4 bases for V and 6 bases for J; bases not matched to a gene: 7. Germline CDR1 reads LGHDT; CDR2 reads YNNKEL (reference sequence). The CDR3 totals 14 residues. The CDR3 reads CASSLRQGVDTQYF. Written as DNA, the CDR3 is TGTGCCAGCAGCCTCAGACAGGGCGTGGATACGCAGTATTTT.

This clonotype was observed a few times. This chain joins TRBV7-3 and TRBJ2-3, with unresolved D. The CDR3 contains 13 residues. Trimming took off 3 bases at V and 5 bases at J, with 9 bases between the two ends. CDR1 and CDR2 (germline): SGHTA, FQGTGA. CDR3 DNA sequence: TGTGCCAGCAGCTTGATGTTTGAAGATACGCAGTATTTT. Translating it yields CASSLMFEDTQYF.

This clonotype is a singleton in its sample. This chain joins TRBV5-1 and TRBJ1-2; a possible D gene is TRBD1 (5 bases). Trimming shortened V by 4 bases and J by 2 bases, and 18 bases separated the two germline ends. Germline-derived CDR1 and CDR2 are SGHRS and YFSETQ. CDR3 length: 16 residues. The CDR3 is CASSGRERGINYGYTF. Here the CDR3 DNA reads TGCGCCAGCAGCGGCCGGGAGCGGGGGATAAACTATGGCTACACCTTC.

The chain carries TRBV9 and TRBJ2-1; the match to TRBD2 covers 9 bases. V gave up 0 bases and J gave up 5 bases; unmatched junction bases: 9. Germline CDR1 SGDLS, CDR2 YYNGEE. The length of the CDR3 is 17 residues. This chain's CDR3 is CASSVEGSGSLDNEQFF. The CDR3 region has the DNA TGTGCCAGCAGCGTAGAGGGTAGCGGGAGCCTTGACAATGAGCAGTTCTTC. Based on the CDR3 plus reference TRBV9 and TRBJ2-1, the full variable domain is DSGVTQTPKHLITATGQRVTLRCSPRSGDLSVYWYQQSLDQGLQFLIQYYNGEERAKGNILERFSAQQFPDLHSELNLSSLELGDSALYFCASSVEGSGSLDNEQFFGPGTRLTVL.

The chain uses TRBV28 and TRBJ2-1, with D perhaps TRBD1 (5 bases). CDR1 MDHEN and CDR2 SYDVKM come from the germline V gene. Trimming left V 6 bases short and J 2 bases short, with 11 bases between. This CDR3 comprises 14 residues. The CDR3 DNA sequence: TGTGCCAGCAGCTCTGGGGCGGCCTACAATGAGCAGTTCTTC. Translation: CASSSGAAYNEQFF.

This clonotype was found many times. J is TRBJ2-5 and V is TRBV20-1; 13 nucleotides agree with TRBD2. Trimming at V came to 2 bases and at J to 3 bases, leaving 12 bases not matched to a gene. The V gene's germline CDR1 is DFQATT and CDR2 SNEGSKA (reference sequence). The CDR3 is 18 residues long. This CDR3 reads CSARPVGLAGVREETQYF. For the CDR3, the DNA is TGCAGTGCTAGACCGGTTGGACTAGCGGGAGTTCGAGAAGAGACCCAGTACTTC.